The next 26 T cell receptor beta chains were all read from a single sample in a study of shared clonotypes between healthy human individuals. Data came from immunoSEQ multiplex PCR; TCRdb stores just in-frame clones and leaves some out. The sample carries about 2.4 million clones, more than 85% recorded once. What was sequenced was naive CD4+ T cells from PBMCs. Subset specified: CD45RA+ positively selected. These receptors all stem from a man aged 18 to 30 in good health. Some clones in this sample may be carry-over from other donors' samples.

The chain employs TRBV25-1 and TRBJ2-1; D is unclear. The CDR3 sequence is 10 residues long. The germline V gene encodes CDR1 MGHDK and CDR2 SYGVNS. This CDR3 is CVRPQIEQFF. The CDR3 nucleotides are TGTGTCCGGCCCCAAATCGAGCAGTTCTTC.

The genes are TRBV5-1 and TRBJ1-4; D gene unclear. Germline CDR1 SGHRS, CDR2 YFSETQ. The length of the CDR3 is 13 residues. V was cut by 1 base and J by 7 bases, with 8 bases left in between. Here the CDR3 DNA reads TGCGCCAGCAGCTTGTCCCCAGTTGAAAAACTGTTTTTT. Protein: CASSLSPVEKLFF.

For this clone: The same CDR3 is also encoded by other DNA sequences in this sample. CDR3 in amino acids: CASSLTGAGGNTIYF. The CDR3 DNA reads as TGTGCCAGCAGTTTAACGGGGGCTGGCGGAAACACCATATATTTT. The rearrangement links TRBV28 to TRBJ1-3; D may be TRBD1 (6 bases). The germline V gene encodes CDR1 MDHEN and CDR2 SYDVKM. Trimming removed 2 bases from V and 4 bases from J, with 12 bases in between. This CDR3 is 15 amino acids long.

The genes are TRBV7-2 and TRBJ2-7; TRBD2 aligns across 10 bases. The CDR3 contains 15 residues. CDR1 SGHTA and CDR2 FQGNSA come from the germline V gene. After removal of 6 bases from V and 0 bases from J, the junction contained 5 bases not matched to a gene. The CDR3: CASRLLAGSSYEQYF. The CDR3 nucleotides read TGTGCCAGCAGACTACTAGCGGGGAGCTCCTACGAGCAGTACTTC.

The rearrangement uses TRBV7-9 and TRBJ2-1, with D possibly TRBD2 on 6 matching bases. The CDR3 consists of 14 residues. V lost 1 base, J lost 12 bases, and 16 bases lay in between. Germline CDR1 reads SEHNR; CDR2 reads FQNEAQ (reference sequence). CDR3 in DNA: TGTGCCAGCAGCTTAGGGGGGGACGCCGAATCGCAGTTCTTC. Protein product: CASSLGGDAESQFF.

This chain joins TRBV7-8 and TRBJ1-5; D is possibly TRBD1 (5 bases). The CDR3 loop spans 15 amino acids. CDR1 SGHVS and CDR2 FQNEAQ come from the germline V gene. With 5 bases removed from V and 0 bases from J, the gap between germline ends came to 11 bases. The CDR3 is CASSKGRNSNQPQHF. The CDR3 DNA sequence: TGTGCCAGCAGCAAGGGACGGAATAGCAATCAGCCCCAGCATTTT.

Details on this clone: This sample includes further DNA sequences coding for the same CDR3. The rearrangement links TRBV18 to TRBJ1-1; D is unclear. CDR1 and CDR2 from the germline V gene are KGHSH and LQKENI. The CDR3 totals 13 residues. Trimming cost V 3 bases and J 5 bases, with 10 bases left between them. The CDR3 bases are TGTGCCAGCTCACCTGGGGTTGGAACTGAAGCTTTCTTT. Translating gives CASSPGVGTEAFF.

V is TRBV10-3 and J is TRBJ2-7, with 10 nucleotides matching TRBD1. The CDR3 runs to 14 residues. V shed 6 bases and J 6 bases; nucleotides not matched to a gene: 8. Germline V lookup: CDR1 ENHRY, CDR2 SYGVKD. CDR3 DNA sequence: TGTGCCATCAGAAGGGGGGACAGGGGTTCCGAGCAGTACTTC. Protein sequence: CAIRRGDRGSEQYF.

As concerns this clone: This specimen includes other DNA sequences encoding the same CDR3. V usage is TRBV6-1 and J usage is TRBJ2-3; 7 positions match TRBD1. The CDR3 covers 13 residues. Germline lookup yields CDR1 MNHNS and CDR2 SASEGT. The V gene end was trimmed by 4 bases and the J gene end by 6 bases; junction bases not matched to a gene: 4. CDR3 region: CASSGQGTDTQYF. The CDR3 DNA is TGTGCCAGCAGTGGACAGGGTACGGATACGCAGTATTTT.

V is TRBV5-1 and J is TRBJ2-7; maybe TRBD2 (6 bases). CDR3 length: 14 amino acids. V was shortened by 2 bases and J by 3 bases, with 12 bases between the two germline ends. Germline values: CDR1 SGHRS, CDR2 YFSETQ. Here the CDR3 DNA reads TGCGCCAGCAGCTTCTTCGCGGGAAGCTACGAGCAGTACTTC. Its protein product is CASSFFAGSYEQYF. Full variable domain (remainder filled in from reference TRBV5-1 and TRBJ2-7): KAGVTQTPRYLIKTRGQQVTLSCSPISGHRSVSWYQQTPGQGLQFLFEYFSETQRNKGNFPGRFSGRQFSNSRSEMNVSTLELGDSALYLCASSFFAGSYEQYFGPGTRLTVT.

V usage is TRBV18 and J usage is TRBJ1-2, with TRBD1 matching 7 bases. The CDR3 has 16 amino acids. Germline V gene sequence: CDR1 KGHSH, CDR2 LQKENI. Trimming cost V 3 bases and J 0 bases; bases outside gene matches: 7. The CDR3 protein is CASSPRRGPANYGYTF. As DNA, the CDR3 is TGTGCCAGCTCACCTCGAAGGGGGCCCGCTAACTATGGCTACACCTTC. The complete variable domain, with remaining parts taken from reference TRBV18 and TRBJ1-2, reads NAGVMQNPRHLVRRRGQEARLRCSPMKGHSHVYWYRQLPEEGLKFMVYLQKENIIDESGMPKERFSAEFPKEGPSILRIQQVVRGDSAAYFCASSPRRGPANYGYTFGSGTRLTVV.

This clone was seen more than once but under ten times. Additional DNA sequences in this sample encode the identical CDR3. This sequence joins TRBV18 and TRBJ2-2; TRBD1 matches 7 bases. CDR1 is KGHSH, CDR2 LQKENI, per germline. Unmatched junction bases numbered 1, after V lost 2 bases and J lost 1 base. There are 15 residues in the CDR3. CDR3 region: CASSPGTENTGELFF. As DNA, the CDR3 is TGTGCCAGCTCACCAGGGACAGAGAACACCGGGGAGCTGTTTTTT.

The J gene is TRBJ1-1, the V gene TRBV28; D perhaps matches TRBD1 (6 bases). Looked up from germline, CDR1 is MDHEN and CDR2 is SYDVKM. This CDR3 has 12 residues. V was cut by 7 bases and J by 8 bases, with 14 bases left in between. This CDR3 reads CASTYPGQEAFF. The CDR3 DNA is TGTGCCAGCACGTACCCGGGACAAGAAGCTTTCTTT.

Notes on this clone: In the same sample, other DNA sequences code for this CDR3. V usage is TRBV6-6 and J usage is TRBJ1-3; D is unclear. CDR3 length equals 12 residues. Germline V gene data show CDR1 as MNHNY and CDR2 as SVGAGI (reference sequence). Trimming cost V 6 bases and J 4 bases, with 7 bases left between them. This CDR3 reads CASSPGGNTIYF. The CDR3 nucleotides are TGTGCCAGCAGCCCGGGCGGAAACACCATATATTTT.

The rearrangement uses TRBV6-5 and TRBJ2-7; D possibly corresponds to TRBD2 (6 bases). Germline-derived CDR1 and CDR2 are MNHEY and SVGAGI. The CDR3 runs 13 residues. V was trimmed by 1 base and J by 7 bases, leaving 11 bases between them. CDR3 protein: CASSYYGGSEQYF. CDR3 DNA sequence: TGTGCCAGCAGTTACTATGGGGGGTCTGAGCAGTACTTC.

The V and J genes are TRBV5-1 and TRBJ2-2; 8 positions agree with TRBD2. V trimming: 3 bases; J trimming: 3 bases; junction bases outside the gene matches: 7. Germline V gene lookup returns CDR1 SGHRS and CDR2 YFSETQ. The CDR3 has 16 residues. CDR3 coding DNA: TGCGCCAGCAGCTGGTTACCAGCGGGAGACACCGGGGAGCTGTTTTTT. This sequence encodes CASSWLPAGDTGELFF.

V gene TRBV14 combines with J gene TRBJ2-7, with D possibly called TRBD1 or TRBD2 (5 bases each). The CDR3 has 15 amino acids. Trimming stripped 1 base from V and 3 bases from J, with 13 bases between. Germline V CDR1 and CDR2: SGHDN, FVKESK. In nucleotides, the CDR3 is TGTGCCAGCAGCCAAGGGGCAGGGAGAAACTACGAGCAGTACTTC. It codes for CASSQGAGRNYEQYF. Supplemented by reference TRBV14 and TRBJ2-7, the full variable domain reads EAGVTQFPSHSVIEKGQTVTLRCDPISGHDNLYWYRRVMGKEIKFLLHFVKESKQDESGMPNNRFLAERTGGTYSTLKVQPAELEDSGVYFCASSQGAGRNYEQYFGPGTRLTVT.

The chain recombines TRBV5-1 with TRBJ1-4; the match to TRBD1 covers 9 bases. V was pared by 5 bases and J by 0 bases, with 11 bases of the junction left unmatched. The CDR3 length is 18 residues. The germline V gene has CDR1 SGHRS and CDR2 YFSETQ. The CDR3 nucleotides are TGCGCCAGCAGTCAGGGACTCACAGGGGGCTCAACTAATGAAAAACTGTTTTTT. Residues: CASSQGLTGGSTNEKLFF. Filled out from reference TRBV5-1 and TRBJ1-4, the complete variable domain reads KAGVTQTPRYLIKTRGQQVTLSCSPISGHRSVSWYQQTPGQGLQFLFEYFSETQRNKGNFPGRFSGRQFSNSRSEMNVSTLELGDSALYLCASSQGLTGGSTNEKLFFGSGTQLSVL.

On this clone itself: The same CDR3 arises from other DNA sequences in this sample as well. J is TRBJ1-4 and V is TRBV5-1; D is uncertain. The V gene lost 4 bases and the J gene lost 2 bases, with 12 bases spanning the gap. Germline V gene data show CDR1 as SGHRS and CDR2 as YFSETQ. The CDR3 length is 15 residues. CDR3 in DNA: TGCGCCAGCAGCGTTACCGGTGGCACTAATGAAAAACTGTTTTTT. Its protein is CASSVTGGTNEKLFF.

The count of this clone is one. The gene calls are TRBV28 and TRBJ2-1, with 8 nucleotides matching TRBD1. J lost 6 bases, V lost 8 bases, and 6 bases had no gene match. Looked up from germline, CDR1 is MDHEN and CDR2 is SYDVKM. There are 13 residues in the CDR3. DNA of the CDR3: TGTGCCAGCGGACAGGGTCAGGTCAATGAGCAGTTCTTC. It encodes CASGQGQVNEQFF. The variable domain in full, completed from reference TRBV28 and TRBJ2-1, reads DVKVTQSSRYLVKRTGEKVFLECVQDMDHENMFWYRQDPGLGLRLIYFSYDVKMKEKGDIPEGYSVSREKKERFSLILESASTNQTSMYLCASGQGQVNEQFFGPGTRLTVL.

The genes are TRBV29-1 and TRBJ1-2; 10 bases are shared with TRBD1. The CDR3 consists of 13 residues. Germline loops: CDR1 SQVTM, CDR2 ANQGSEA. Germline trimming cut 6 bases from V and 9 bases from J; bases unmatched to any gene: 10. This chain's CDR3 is CSVGLGTGVSYTF. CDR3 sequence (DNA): TGCAGCGTCGGGTTAGGGACAGGGGTTAGCTACACCTTC. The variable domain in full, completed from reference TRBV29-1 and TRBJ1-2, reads SAVISQKPSRDICQRGTSLTIQCQVDSQVTMMFWYRQQPGQSLTLIATANQGSEATYESGFVIDKFPISRPNLTFSTLTVSNMSPEDSSIYLCSVGLGTGVSYTFGSGTRLTVV.

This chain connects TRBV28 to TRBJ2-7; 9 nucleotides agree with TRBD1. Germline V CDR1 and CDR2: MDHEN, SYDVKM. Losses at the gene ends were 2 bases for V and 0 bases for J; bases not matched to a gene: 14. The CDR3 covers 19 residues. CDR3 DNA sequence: TGTGCCAGCAGTTTAGCCCGTCCCCACAGGGGGCCGGGCTCCTACGAGCAGTACTTC. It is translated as CASSLARPHRGPGSYEQYF.

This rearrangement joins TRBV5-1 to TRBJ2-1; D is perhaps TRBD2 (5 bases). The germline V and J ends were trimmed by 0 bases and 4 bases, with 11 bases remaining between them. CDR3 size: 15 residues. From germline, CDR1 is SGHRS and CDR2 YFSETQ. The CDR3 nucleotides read TGCGCCAGCAGCTTGGCTAGCCGGGATTACAATGAGCAGTTCTTC. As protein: CASSLASRDYNEQFF.

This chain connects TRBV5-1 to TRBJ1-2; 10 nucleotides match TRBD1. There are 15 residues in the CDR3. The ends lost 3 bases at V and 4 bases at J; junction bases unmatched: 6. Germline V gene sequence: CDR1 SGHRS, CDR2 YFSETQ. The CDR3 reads CASSSPGQGSYGYTF. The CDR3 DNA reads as TGCGCCAGCAGCTCGCCGGGACAGGGGAGCTATGGCTACACCTTC.

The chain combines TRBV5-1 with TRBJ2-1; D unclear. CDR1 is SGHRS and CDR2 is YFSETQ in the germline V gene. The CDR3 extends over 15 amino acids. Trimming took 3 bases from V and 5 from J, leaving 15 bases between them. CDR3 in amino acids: CASSSVDDPNNEQFF. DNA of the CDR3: TGCGCCAGCAGCTCCGTAGACGATCCAAACAATGAGCAGTTCTTC.

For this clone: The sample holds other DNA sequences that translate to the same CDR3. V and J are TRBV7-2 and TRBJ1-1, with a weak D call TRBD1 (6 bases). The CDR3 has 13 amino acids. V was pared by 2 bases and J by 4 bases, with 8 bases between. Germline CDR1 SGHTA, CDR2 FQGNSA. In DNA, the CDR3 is TGTGCCAGCAGCTTAACAGGGATCACTGAAGCTTTCTTT. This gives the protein CASSLTGITEAFF.